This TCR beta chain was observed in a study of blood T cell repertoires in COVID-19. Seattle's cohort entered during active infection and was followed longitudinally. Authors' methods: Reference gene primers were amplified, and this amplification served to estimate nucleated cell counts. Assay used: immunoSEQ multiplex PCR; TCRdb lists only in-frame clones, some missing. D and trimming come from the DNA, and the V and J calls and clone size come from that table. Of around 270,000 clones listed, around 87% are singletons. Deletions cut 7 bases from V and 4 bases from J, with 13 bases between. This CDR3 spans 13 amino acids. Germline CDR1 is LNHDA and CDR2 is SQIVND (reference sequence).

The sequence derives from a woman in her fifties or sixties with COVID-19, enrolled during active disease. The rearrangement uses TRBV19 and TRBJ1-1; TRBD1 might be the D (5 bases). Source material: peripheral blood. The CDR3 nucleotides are TGTGCCAGTACCCTCGGACACCCCACTGAAGCTTTCTTT. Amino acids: CASTLGHPTEAFF.